Sequencing of this TCR beta chain was carried out in a study of post-analysis software for immune sequencing data. To note about this clonotype: Its cognate antigen is unknown.

Study outcomes and limitations: Diversity measured as normalized Chao1 was significantly lower in multiple sclerosis patients than in controls. Patients had higher frequencies than controls of about five TRBV segments, including TRBV5-6, TRBV5-1 and TRBV20-1. Analysis by F measure revealed that same-batch samples clustered strongly together.

The TCR beta cDNA libraries contained unique molecular identifiers. TCRdb recomputed calls from the PCR reads with MiXCR, one row per CDR3 protein. The table has approximately 460,000 distinct CDR3 sequences, under 55% seen once. CDR3 length: 17 residues. Per the germline V gene, CDR1 is SGHRS and CDR2 is YFSETQ. Trimming removed 4 bases from V and 2 bases from J; junction bases left unmatched: 14. The source is a girl between 10 and 17 years old with multiple sclerosis. The specimen was blood. The V call is TRBV5-1, the J call TRBJ2-7, with TRBD2 identical over 8 bases. The CDR3: CASSPVKLAESPYEQYF. CDR3 nucleotide sequence: TGCGCCAGCAGCCCGGTTAAACTAGCGGAGAGCCCCTACGAGCAGTACTTC.